The 10 T cell receptor beta chains below come from one sample, sequenced in a study of blood T cell repertoires in COVID-19. Profiling relied on immunoSEQ multiplex PCR, and the TCRdb table lists in-frame clones only, not all of them. This table has roughly 300,000 clones, about 89% appearing once. The specimen was peripheral blood. The source of these receptors is a woman aged 45-65 years who had recovered from COVID-19.

This clone was recorded once. In DNA, the CDR3 is TGCAGTGCCAGTAGCACGGTGAGGTACAATGAGCAGTTCTTC. This sequence encodes CSASSTVRYNEQFF. The rearrangement uses TRBV20-1 and TRBJ2-1; D is ambiguous. The CDR3 extends over 14 amino acids. Germline V gene sequence: CDR1 DFQATT, CDR2 SNEGSKA (reference sequence). Trimming took 6 bases from V and 4 from J, leaving 16 bases between them.

Here the CDR3 DNA reads TGTGCCAGCAGCTCCGGGACTAGCGGCAACACCGGGGAGCTGTTTTTT. It yields the protein CASSSGTSGNTGELFF. The chain has TRBV5-4 and TRBJ2-2; 11 bases line up with TRBD2. CDR1 and CDR2 from the germline V gene are SGHNT and YYREEE (reference sequence). The CDR3 contains 16 residues. V lost 3 bases, J lost 2 bases, and 3 bases stayed unmatched.

The rearrangement uses TRBV10-3 and TRBJ2-3; TRBD2 matches at 9 bases. The V gene's germline CDR1 is ENHRY and CDR2 SYGVKD. V was clipped by 9 bases and J by 4 bases; unmatched bases: 8. This CDR3 has 14 residues. Here the CDR3 DNA reads TGTGCCATTAGAAGCGGGGGGAGCGCAGATACGCAGTATTTT. Translated: CAIRSGGSADTQYF.

This chain connects TRBV29-1 to TRBJ1-1; the D gene is possibly TRBD1 (6 bases). V lost 3 bases and J 3 bases, leaving 11 bases between the germline ends. The CDR3 length is 13 residues. In germline, CDR1 is SQVTM, CDR2 ANQGSEA. CDR3 DNA sequence: TGCAGCGTTGACGCAGGGGCCCACACTGAAGCTTTCTTT. This codes for CSVDAGAHTEAFF.

The genes are TRBV29-1 and TRBJ1-2; D uncertain. The germline V gene encodes CDR1 SQVTM and CDR2 ANQGSEA. V lost 3 bases to trimming and J lost 12 bases, with 17 bases between them. CDR3 size: 12 residues. The CDR3 loop is CSVEEVPTLHTF. CDR3 DNA sequence: TGCAGCGTTGAGGAGGTTCCCACCCTGCACACCTTC.

This sequence joins TRBV4-1 and TRBJ2-5; D perhaps matches TRBD2 (6 bases). The V end lost 4 bases, the J end lost 2 bases, and 14 bases lay between the germline ends. The germline V gene has CDR1 MGHRA and CDR2 YSYEKL. The CDR3 is 15 residues long. The CDR3 reads CASSLVGGRQETQYF. DNA for the CDR3: TGCGCCAGCAGCCTAGTCGGGGGACGTCAAGAGACCCAGTACTTC.

The V gene is TRBV2, the J gene TRBJ2-7; tentatively, D is TRBD1 (5 bases). CDR3 length: 12 amino acids. The germline V gene encodes CDR1 SNHLY and CDR2 FYNNEI. Trimming cost V 6 bases and J 0 bases, with 6 bases left between them. For the CDR3, the DNA is TGTGCCAGCAGACAGGACTCCTACGAGCAGTACTTC. This codes for CASRQDSYEQYF.

The gene calls are TRBV2 and TRBJ1-1, with a tentative D call TRBD1 (6 bases). The CDR3 is 16 amino acids. Per germline, CDR1 SNHLY and CDR2 FYNNEI. Trimming removed 6 bases from V and 3 bases from J, with 20 bases in between. DNA for the CDR3: TGTGCCAGCAGCAAAGCCGCGGGGGCCTATTACACTGAAGCTTTCTTT. It yields the protein CASSKAAGAYYTEAFF.

The genes are TRBV29-1 and TRBJ1-4; 9 bases are a match to TRBD1. The CDR3 is 15 residues long. Per the germline V gene, CDR1 is SQVTM and CDR2 is ANQGSEA. J gave up 7 bases and V 0 bases, and 6 bases lay outside the gene matches. The CDR3 loop reads CSVEDVTGGPEKLFF. In DNA form, the CDR3 reads TGCAGCGTTGAAGATGTCACAGGGGGCCCTGAAAAACTGTTTTTT.

The rearrangement uses TRBV7-6 and TRBJ2-5, with 13 positions matching TRBD2. The J segment lost 4 bases and the V segment lost 5 bases, leaving 7 bases of the junction unmatched. Looked up from germline, CDR1 is SGHVS and CDR2 is FNYEAQ. This CDR3 spans 16 amino acids. The CDR3 DNA sequence: TGTGCCAGCAGCCGAGGACTAGCGGGAGTGGGAGAGACCCAGTACTTC. Its protein product is CASSRGLAGVGETQYF.